The sequence of this T cell receptor (beta chain) was determined in a study of blood T cell repertoires in COVID-19. Looking at the study overall: Nucleic acid was either cDNA or gDNA, and it came from T cells, B-cell-depleted T cells, or PBMCs.

Original processing methods: Amplifying reference gene primers gave estimates of nucleated cell counts. Measured with immunoSEQ multiplex PCR; TCRdb has only the in-frame clones, and not every one. V and J calls and clone size are given by that table; D and trimming were obtained from the DNA. Among fewer than 120,000 clones listed, roughly 80% were seen once. CDR1 and CDR2 (germline): LNHNV, YYDKDF (reference sequence). V lost 3 bases, J lost 6 bases, and 9 bases lay in between. The CDR3 is made up of 12 amino acids. The chain links TRBV15 to TRBJ2-7; D not resolved. The receptor was derived from a woman aged 55 to 70 with acute or convalescent COVID-19. The sample consisted of peripheral blood. The CDR3 spells CATSRGNGEQYF. The CDR3 nucleotides are TGTGCCACCAGCAGGGGCAATGGCGAGCAGTACTTC.